The clone carrying this TCR beta chain came up once. Its cognate antigen is unknown. Tumor tissue was taken before any definitive surgery or chemotherapy was given. This entry is derived from a study of high-grade serous ovarian cancer treatment subgroups. Regarding the study as a whole: The analyses considered CDR3 and ignored CDR1 and CDR2. Clonal relatedness tracked neoantigen level, and by trend copy number and mutation load.

With 4 bases clipped from V and 7 bases from J, the junction kept 7 bases outside the gene matches. The V gene's germline CDR1 is SGHRS and CDR2 YFSETQ. The CDR3 is 15 residues long. Data came from immunoSEQ multiplex PCR; TCRdb stores just in-frame clones and leaves some out. In the table there are fewer than 8,500 clones, 70% to 80% of which are singletons. This TCR was recovered from a human donor with high-grade serous ovarian cancer. Sequenced material: tumor tissue. The chain uses TRBV5-1 and TRBJ1-4, with TRBD1 matching over 10 bases. The CDR3 is CASSPRDRGREKLFF. The CDR3 region has the DNA TGCGCCAGCAGCCCTCGTGACAGGGGGCGTGAAAAACTGTTTTTT. The complete variable domain, with remaining parts taken from reference TRBV5-1 and TRBJ1-4, reads KAGVTQTPRYLIKTRGQQVTLSCSPISGHRSVSWYQQTPGQGLQFLFEYFSETQRNKGNFPGRFSGRQFSNSRSEMNVSTLELGDSALYLCASSPRDRGREKLFFGSGTQLSVL.